The 29 T cell receptor beta chains presented below share a single source sample, sequenced in a study of response to subunit inactivated influenza vaccine. TCRdb ran MiXCR on the RT-PCR reads and lists one entry per CDR3 protein. The sample yields 600,000 to 850,000 distinct CDR3 sequences, 12% to 15% seen once. The sequencing used PBMCs from blood, collected around 14 days before vaccination. Receptors originate from a man in his fifties or sixties who received an inactivated influenza vaccine.

This clonotype turned up a few times. V usage is TRBV20-1 and J usage is TRBJ1-5, with TRBD1 identical over 9 bases. Germline loops: CDR1 DFQATT, CDR2 SNEGSKA (reference sequence). This CDR3 is built from 13 residues. The CDR3 DNA follows: TGCAGGGCCAACAGGGGGCCGAATCAGCCCCAGCATTTT. This codes for CRANRGPNQPQHF.

This clonotype was seen more than once but under ten times. This chain links TRBV28 with TRBJ2-1; 8 bases line up with TRBD2. Germline V gene sequence: CDR1 MDHEN, CDR2 SYDVKM. The length of the CDR3 is 13 residues. Unmatched junction bases numbered 4, after V lost 4 bases and J lost 8 bases. The chain's CDR3 is CASSSLAGYEQFF. The DNA of the CDR3 is TGTGCCAGCAGTTCCCTAGCGGGTTATGAGCAGTTCTTC.

The chain recombines TRBV10-3 with TRBJ2-7, with 13 bases aligning to TRBD2. Germline CDR1 and CDR2: ENHRY and SYGVKD. The CDR3 extends over 18 amino acids. V gave up 10 bases and J gave up 2 bases; unmatched junction bases: 17. CDR3 sequence (DNA): TGTGCCACACTCGCCCGGGTCACAGGGACTAGCGGGACCTACGAGCAGTACTTC. Its translation is CATLARVTGTSGTYEQYF.

This chain joins TRBV5-1 and TRBJ1-2, with a possible D match to TRBD1 (6 bases). Germline loops: CDR1 SGHRS, CDR2 YFSETQ. The CDR3 totals 15 residues. Trimming removed 0 bases from V and 6 bases from J, with 15 bases in between. The CDR3 DNA sequence: TGCGCCAGCAGCTTGGCGGTCGGGGGCCGGGATGGCTACACCTTC. This gives the protein CASSLAVGGRDGYTF.

There are a few counts of this clonotype. The chain couples TRBV6-2 or TRBV6-3 to TRBJ2-5; 11 nucleotides align to TRBD1. The CDR3 is made up of 15 amino acids. Germline V lookup: CDR1 MNHEY, CDR2 SVGEGT. The V segment lost 7 bases and the J segment 4 bases; nucleotides outside the gene matches: 8. The CDR3 loop reads CASMKSDRGRETQYF. CDR3 sequence (DNA): TGTGCCAGCATGAAATCGGACAGGGGGCGAGAGACCCAGTACTTC.

This clonotype was recorded a few times. The chain is built from TRBV29-1 and TRBJ2-7; the D gene is possibly TRBD2 (5 bases). The CDR3 extends over 11 amino acids. Trimming removed 6 bases at V and 4 bases at J, with 10 bases between. Germline V gives CDR1 SQVTM, CDR2 ANQGSEA. The CDR3, as DNA: TGCAGCGTCGGACTTTCTTACGAGCAGTACTTC. It is translated as CSVGLSYEQYF.

The V call is TRBV7-9, the J call TRBJ2-7; 10 nucleotides match TRBD2. CDR1 and CDR2 from the germline V gene are SEHNR and FQNEAQ (reference sequence). This CDR3 has 16 amino acids. Trimming at V came to 5 bases and at J to 5 bases, leaving 12 bases not matched to a gene. The CDR3 nucleotides are TGTGCCAGCAGCCTCATCCCTAGCGGGAGTATCCACGAGCAGTACTTC. This gives the protein CASSLIPSGSIHEQYF. The whole variable domain, filled in from reference TRBV7-9 and TRBJ2-7, reads DTGVSQNPRHKITKRGQNVTFRCDPISEHNRLYWYRQTLGQGPEFLTYFQNEAQLEKSRLLSDRFSAERPKGSFSTLEIQRTEQGDSAMYLCASSLIPSGSIHEQYFGPGTRLTVT.

This clonotype has just a few counts. The chain is built from TRBV7-9 and TRBJ2-1; weak D call: TRBD1 (6 bases). Trimming shortened V by 0 bases and J by 2 bases, and 8 bases separated the two germline ends. Germline CDR1 reads SEHNR; CDR2 reads FQNEAQ (reference sequence). The CDR3 loop spans 15 amino acids. CDR3 protein: CASSLARGPYNEQFF. CDR3 bases: TGTGCCAGCAGCTTAGCCAGGGGACCCTACAATGAGCAGTTCTTC.

This clonotype was seen a handful of times. The chain links TRBV20-1 to TRBJ1-1; weak D call: TRBD1 (6 bases). From germline, CDR1 is DFQATT and CDR2 SNEGSKA (reference sequence). This CDR3 contains 13 residues. The V end lost 5 bases, the J end lost 3 bases, and 13 bases lay between the germline ends. The CDR3 loop is CSARGQRYTEAFF. DNA for the CDR3: TGCAGTGCTCGTGGACAGAGATACACTGAAGCTTTCTTT.

This clonotype appeared a few times. The chain couples TRBV12-3 or TRBV12-4 to TRBJ2-3, with TRBD2 identical over 10 bases. Unmatched junction bases numbered 3, after V lost 3 bases and J lost 6 bases. The CDR3 is made up of 14 amino acids. The CDR3: CASSFELAGDTQYF. Written as DNA, the CDR3 is TGTGCCAGCAGTTTTGAACTAGCGGGGGATACGCAGTATTTT.

The table lists this clonotype with a few counts. The rearrangement joins TRBV4-3 to TRBJ1-4; D is ambiguous. V lost 0 bases, J lost 3 bases, and 8 bases lay in between. CDR1 and CDR2 from the germline V gene are LGHNA and YSLEER. CDR3 length: 15 residues. The CDR3 sequence is CASSQERDSNEKLFF. In DNA, the CDR3 is TGCGCCAGCAGCCAAGAAAGAGACTCTAATGAAAAACTGTTTTTT.

This clonotype was counted between two and nine times. The rearrangement joins TRBV20-1 to TRBJ2-5; D is possibly TRBD2 (7 bases). Germline values: CDR1 DFQATT, CDR2 SNEGSKA (reference sequence). The ends were cut back, 0 bases at V and 5 bases at J, with 16 bases in the middle. The CDR3 has 15 amino acids. This chain's CDR3 is CSARDGGARGETQYF. DNA for the CDR3: TGCAGTGCTAGAGATGGGGGGGCGCGGGGCGAGACCCAGTACTTC.

In this sample, this clonotype turned up a few times. V is TRBV7-9 and J is TRBJ2-1; TRBD1 might be the D (6 bases). The CDR3 is 14 amino acids. Germline V gives CDR1 SEHNR, CDR2 FQNEAQ (reference sequence). V shed 5 bases and J shed 6 bases, with 14 bases lying between them. The CDR3 sequence: CASSQTGTINEQFF. DNA of the CDR3: TGTGCCAGCAGCCAGACCGGGACAATCAATGAGCAGTTCTTC.

This rearrangement joins TRBV27 to TRBJ2-1, with TRBD2 identical over 8 bases. The CDR3 is 14 amino acids. V was clipped by 5 bases and J by 2 bases; unmatched bases: 2. The V gene's germline CDR1 is MNHEY and CDR2 SMNVEV (reference sequence). The CDR3 spells CASSKLAAYNEQFF. The CDR3 DNA reads TGTGCCAGCAGTAAACTAGCGGCCTACAATGAGCAGTTCTTC.

The chain links TRBV20-1 to TRBJ1-2; TRBD1 agrees at 8 bases. V was pared by 0 bases and J by 3 bases, with 9 bases of the junction left unmatched. This CDR3 contains 16 residues. The germline V gene has CDR1 DFQATT and CDR2 SNEGSKA (reference sequence). The CDR3: CSARDGAGGSDYGYTF. The CDR3, as DNA: TGCAGTGCTAGAGATGGGGCAGGGGGCTCCGACTATGGCTACACCTTC.

This clonotype appeared many times. The V and J genes are TRBV11-2 and TRBJ2-1, with 9 nucleotides matching TRBD1. V was clipped by 1 base and J by 6 bases; unmatched bases: 7. Germline CDR1 reads SGHAT; CDR2 reads FQNNGV. The CDR3 consists of 16 residues. This CDR3 is CASSLAGTGFSNEQFF. CDR3 nucleotides: TGTGCCAGCAGCTTAGCCGGGACAGGGTTTTCCAATGAGCAGTTCTTC.

J is TRBJ2-1 and V is TRBV30; TRBD2 agrees at 7 bases. From germline, CDR1 is GTSNPN and CDR2 SVGIG (reference sequence). This CDR3 is 14 amino acids long. The V and J ends lost 2 bases and 7 bases, in that order; junction bases with no gene match: 8. Here the CDR3 reads CAWSTGGSLNEQFF. The CDR3 DNA reads TGTGCCTGGAGTACCGGGGGGTCCCTAAATGAGCAGTTCTTC.

This clonotype has ten or more counts. This chain links TRBV20-1 with TRBJ1-1, with 11 bases identical to TRBD1. The ends lost 5 bases at V and 4 bases at J; junction bases unmatched: 9. CDR3 size: 15 residues. Germline V gene data show CDR1 as DFQATT and CDR2 as SNEGSKA (reference sequence). Here the CDR3 DNA reads TGCAGTGCTCGCCGGGACAGGGGGATAAGCACTGAAGCTTTCTTT. As protein: CSARRDRGISTEAFF.

This clonotype was observed a handful of times. This rearrangement joins TRBV12-3 or TRBV12-4 to TRBJ2-7; D not resolved. The CDR3 consists of 16 residues. The V and J ends lost 1 base and 3 bases respectively, with 16 bases between them. DNA of the CDR3: TGTGCCAGCAGTTTAGTGCTGGGAAGTTCGGGCTACGAGCAGTACTTC. This gives the protein CASSLVLGSSGYEQYF.

This clonotype occurred a few times. V and J are TRBV18 and TRBJ2-2; possibly TRBD2 for D (5 bases). V lost 5 bases and J 6 bases, leaving 10 bases between the germline ends. Germline V gene data show CDR1 as KGHSH and CDR2 as LQKENI. There are 13 residues in the CDR3. The DNA of the CDR3 is TGTGCCAGCTCAGCAAGGGAGTCCGGGGAGCTGTTTTTT. Translated: CASSARESGELFF.

The CDR3 loop is CATSGGQGHNEQFF. The CDR3 region has the DNA TGTGCCACCAGCGGGGGACAGGGCCACAATGAGCAGTTCTTC. This sequence joins TRBV15 and TRBJ2-1; TRBD1 aligns across 9 bases. This CDR3 has 14 residues. V was clipped by 5 bases and J by 5 bases; unmatched bases: 4. Germline CDR1 reads LNHNV; CDR2 reads YYDKDF (reference sequence).

This clonotype was seen a few times. The chain uses TRBV6-5 and TRBJ1-2; TRBD1 matches 12 bases. The germline gives CDR1 MNHEY, CDR2 SVGAGI. This CDR3 contains 17 residues. Trimming at V came to 0 bases and at J to 8 bases, leaving 10 bases not matched to a gene. CDR3 residues: CASSYSNWDRGLEGYTF. The CDR3, as DNA: TGTGCCAGCAGTTACTCAAACTGGGACAGGGGGCTGGAGGGCTACACCTTC.

The rearrangement joins TRBV2 to TRBJ2-4; 7 bases line up with TRBD2. The CDR3 covers 15 residues. J gave up 6 bases and V 7 bases, and 12 bases lay outside the gene matches. Per germline, CDR1 SNHLY and CDR2 FYNNEI. Here the CDR3 DNA reads TGTGCCAGCATGCTCCTAGCGGTTTGGGGAAACATTCAGTACTTC. It yields the protein CASMLLAVWGNIQYF.

In this sample, this clonotype turned up a few times. The genes are TRBV12-3 or TRBV12-4 and TRBJ2-5, with 7 nucleotides matching TRBD1. The J segment lost 9 bases and the V segment lost 5 bases, leaving 15 bases of the junction unmatched. The CDR3 is made up of 15 amino acids. CDR3 sequence reads: CASSLSGTEPVAQYF. The CDR3 DNA reads TGTGCCAGCAGTCTCTCCGGGACAGAGCCAGTGGCCCAGTACTTC.

This clonotype was seen a few times. V is TRBV12-3 or TRBV12-4 and J is TRBJ2-3; D not resolved. The CDR3 has 11 amino acids. The V end lost 9 bases, the J end lost 2 bases, and 6 bases lay between the germline ends. Here the CDR3 DNA reads TGTGCCAGTATGGTCACAGATACGCAGTATTTT. Translating it yields CASMVTDTQYF.

This clonotype was observed a few times. The gene calls are TRBV28 and TRBJ1-4, with a weak D call TRBD1 (5 bases). The CDR3 consists of 16 residues. The germline V and J ends were trimmed by 2 bases and 3 bases, with 13 bases remaining between them. Looked up from germline, CDR1 is MDHEN and CDR2 is SYDVKM. The CDR3 DNA sequence: TGTGCCAGCAGTTTAGGCCCAGGGAGGGCTAATGAAAAACTGTTTTTT. This encodes CASSLGPGRANEKLFF.

This clonotype was detected a few times. This chain uses TRBV5-6 with TRBJ2-5, with D tentatively TRBD2 (6 bases). V lost 4 bases and J lost 3, with 13 bases in between. The length of the CDR3 is 14 residues. Looked up from germline, CDR1 is SGHDT and CDR2 is YYEEEE. CDR3 in amino acids: CASSHWEAEETQYF. The CDR3 nucleotides read TGTGCCAGCAGCCACTGGGAGGCAGAAGAGACCCAGTACTTC.

This clonotype occurred many times. The genes are TRBV12-3 or TRBV12-4 and TRBJ2-2, with D perhaps TRBD1 (6 bases). The length of the CDR3 is 14 residues. V dropped 3 bases and J dropped 5 bases, with 10 bases sitting between them. The DNA of the CDR3 is TGTGCCAGCAGTTTTCTAGGGGGTACCGGGGAGCTGTTTTTT. This translates into CASSFLGGTGELFF.

This clonotype appeared a few times. The chain carries TRBV28 and TRBJ1-2, with D hard to call. The CDR3 contains 12 residues. V was pared by 3 bases and J by 8 bases, with 10 bases between. Germline V gene sequence: CDR1 MDHEN, CDR2 SYDVKM. The CDR3 DNA sequence: TGTGCCAGCAGTTTTCAGAGTCGCGGCTACACCTTC. It codes for CASSFQSRGYTF.